Described below is a single T cell receptor beta chain sequence and its context. Described time point: 2015-2016 season, 7 days after influenza vaccination. Assay used: immunoSEQ multiplex PCR; TCRdb lists only in-frame clones, some missing. The sample records 4,000 to 5,500 clones, about 83% being singletons. The data belong to a study of follicular helper T cells after annual influenza vaccination. In the study overall: Some donors were sampled over the 2013-2014, 2014-2015 and 2015-2016 vaccinations.

J lost 1 base, V lost 4 bases, and 7 bases had no gene match. CDR1 is MGHRA and CDR2 is YSYEKL in the germline V gene. The CDR3 is 16 residues long. The sequenced sample was CXCR5+ CD38- circulating T follicular helper cells from blood, obtained 7 days after influenza vaccination. Subset given: circulating Tfh, non-naive CD4+CXCR5+PD-1+ (ICOS+CD38+ or ICOS-CD38-). The V call is TRBV4-1, the J call TRBJ2-7; TRBD1 agrees at 10 bases. This TCR derives from an adult who received the influenza vaccine. The CDR3 reads CASSPGRTGGSYEQYF. CDR3 nucleotide sequence: TGCGCCAGCAGCCCGGGTAGGACAGGGGGATCCTACGAGCAGTACTTC.